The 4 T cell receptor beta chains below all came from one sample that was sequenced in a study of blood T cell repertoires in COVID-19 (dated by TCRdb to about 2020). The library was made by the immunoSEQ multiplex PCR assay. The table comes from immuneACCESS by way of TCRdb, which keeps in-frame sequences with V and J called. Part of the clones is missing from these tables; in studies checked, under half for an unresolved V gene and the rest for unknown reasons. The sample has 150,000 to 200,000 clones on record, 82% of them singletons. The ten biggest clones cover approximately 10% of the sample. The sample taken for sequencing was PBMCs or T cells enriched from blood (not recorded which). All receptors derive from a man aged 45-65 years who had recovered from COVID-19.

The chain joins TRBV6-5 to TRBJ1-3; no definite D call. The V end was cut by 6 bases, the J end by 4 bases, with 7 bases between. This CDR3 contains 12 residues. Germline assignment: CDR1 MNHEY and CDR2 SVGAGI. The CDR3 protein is CASSHQGNTIYF. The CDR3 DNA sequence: TGTGCCAGCAGCCATCAAGGAAACACCATATATTTT.

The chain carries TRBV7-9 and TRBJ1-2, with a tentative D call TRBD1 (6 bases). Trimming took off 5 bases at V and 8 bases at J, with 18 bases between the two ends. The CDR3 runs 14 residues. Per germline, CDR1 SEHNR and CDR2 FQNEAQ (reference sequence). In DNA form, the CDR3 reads TGTGCCAGCAGCCGACACCAGGGGAACGGGGGCTACACCTTC. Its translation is CASSRHQGNGGYTF. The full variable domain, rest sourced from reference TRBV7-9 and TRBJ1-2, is DTGVSQNPRHKITKRGQNVTFRCDPISEHNRLYWYRQTLGQGPEFLTYFQNEAQLEKSRLLSDRFSAERPKGSFSTLEIQRTEQGDSAMYLCASSRHQGNGGYTFGSGTRLTVV.

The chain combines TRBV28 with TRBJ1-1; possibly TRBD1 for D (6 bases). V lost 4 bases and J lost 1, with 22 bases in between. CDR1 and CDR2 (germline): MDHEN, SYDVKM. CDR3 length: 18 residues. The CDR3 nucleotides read TGTGCCAGCAGTTACGGGGGGCCTCAGGGCACAAAGAACACTGAAGCTTTCTTT. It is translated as CASSYGGPQGTKNTEAFF.

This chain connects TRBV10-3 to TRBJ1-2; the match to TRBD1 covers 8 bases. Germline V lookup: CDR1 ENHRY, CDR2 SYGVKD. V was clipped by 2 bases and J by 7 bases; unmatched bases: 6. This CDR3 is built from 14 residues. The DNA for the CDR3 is TGTGCCATCAGTGAGGAACAGGGGGAGGGTGGCTACACCTTC. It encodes CAISEEQGEGGYTF.